This TCR beta chain emerged from a study of Graves' ophthalmopathy and Graves' hyperthyroidism. From RNA, the CDR3 regions of TCR beta chains were amplified and sequenced. First-round RT-PCR with HTBI primers preceded a second-round multiplex PCR. From the multiplex PCR reads, TCRdb called clonotypes with MiXCR, one entry per CDR3 protein. The sample has around 1,200,000 distinct CDR3 sequences; less than 45% are singletons. Trimming removed 3 bases from V and 2 bases from J; junction bases left unmatched: 15. Germline V gene data show CDR1 as SNHLY and CDR2 as FYNNEI. CDR3 length equals 19 residues. This rearrangement joins TRBV2 to TRBJ2-5; TRBD1 matches 10 bases. The specimen sequenced was peripheral blood or thyroid tissue (not recorded which). This sequence was found in an adult man with Graves' hyperthyroidism. This CDR3 reads CASSDIPGQGRYRQETQYF. In DNA, the CDR3 is TGTGCCAGCAGTGATATCCCGGGACAGGGGCGATACCGACAAGAGACCCAGTACTTC.